This T cell receptor (beta chain) was sequenced during a study of T cell responses to AZD1222 COVID-19 vaccine. Study context: Second doses were pooled across both intervals (about 4 or about 12 weeks).

Assay: immunoSEQ multiplex PCR; the TCRdb copy retains only in-frame clones and omits some. The profile covers roughly 93,000 clones, with around 89% appearing a single time and roughly 1.7% taken by the ten largest. J lost 6 bases, V lost 4 bases, and 7 bases had no gene match. Germline CDR1 is LNHNV and CDR2 is YYDKDF (reference sequence). The CDR3 loop spans 14 amino acids. Study findings and constraints: Vaccine-associated CD4 TCRs ranged over spike, dominating at 160-218 and 743-854.

As concerns this clone: Its matching antigen is unknown.

Sequencing used peripheral blood, obtained on day 0 of AZD1222 vaccination. The chain has TRBV15 and TRBJ1-1; TRBD1 agrees at 8 bases. This clonotype was obtained from an adult in good health. The CDR3 here is CATSTRTGIAEAFF. Written as DNA, the CDR3 is TGTGCCACCAGCACCCGGACAGGGATAGCTGAAGCTTTCTTT.